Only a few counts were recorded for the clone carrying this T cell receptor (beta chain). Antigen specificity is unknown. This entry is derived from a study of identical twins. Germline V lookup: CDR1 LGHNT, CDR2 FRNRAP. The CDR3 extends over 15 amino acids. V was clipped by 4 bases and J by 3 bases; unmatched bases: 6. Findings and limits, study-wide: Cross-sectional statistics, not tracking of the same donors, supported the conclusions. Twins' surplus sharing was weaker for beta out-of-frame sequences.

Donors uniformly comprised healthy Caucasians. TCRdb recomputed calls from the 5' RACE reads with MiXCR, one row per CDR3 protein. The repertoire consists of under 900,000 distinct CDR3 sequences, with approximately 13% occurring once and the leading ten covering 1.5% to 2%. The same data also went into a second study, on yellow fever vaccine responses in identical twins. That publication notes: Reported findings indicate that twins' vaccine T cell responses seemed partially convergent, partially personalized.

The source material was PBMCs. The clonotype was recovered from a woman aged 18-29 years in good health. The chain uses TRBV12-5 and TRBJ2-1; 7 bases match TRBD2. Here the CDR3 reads CASGSGGTSYNEQFF. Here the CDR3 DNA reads TGTGCTAGTGGTTCCGGGGGGACCAGCTACAATGAGCAGTTCTTC.